Here is one T cell receptor beta chain with its context. This entry is derived from a study of T cell changes during pregnancy in multiple sclerosis. Sequenced by immunoSEQ multiplex PCR; TCRdb stores in-frame clones only, minus some. The sample contains tens of thousands of clones, less than 95% of which appear only once. Trimming stripped 2 bases from V and 5 bases from J, with 15 bases between. Germline CDR1 reads SGHTA; CDR2 reads FQGNSA. This CDR3 contains 15 residues. The source material was peripheral blood, sampled before pregnancy. The gene calls are TRBV7-2 and TRBJ1-1; the D gene is possibly TRBD1 (6 bases). The TCR originated in a female donor with multiple sclerosis, enrolled in a pregnancy study. The CDR3 region has the DNA TGTGCCAGCAGCTTAAGGCTCAGGGGTCTTACTGAAGCTTTCTTT. Encoded protein: CASSLRLRGLTEAFF.